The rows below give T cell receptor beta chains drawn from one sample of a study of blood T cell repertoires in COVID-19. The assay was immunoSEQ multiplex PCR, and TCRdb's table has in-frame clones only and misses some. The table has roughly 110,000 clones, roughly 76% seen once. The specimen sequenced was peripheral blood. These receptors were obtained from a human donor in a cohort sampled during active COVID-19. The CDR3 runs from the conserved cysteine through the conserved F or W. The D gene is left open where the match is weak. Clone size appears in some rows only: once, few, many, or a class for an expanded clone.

CASRALGAAGDYEQYF,TGTGCCAGTAGGGCCCTAGGAGCAGCGGGAGATTACGAGCAGTACTTC,TRBJ2-7,few,TRBV19,TRBD2
CASSKGATSSYNEQFF,TGTGCCAGCAGTAAAGGGGCGACGAGCTCCTACAATGAGCAGTTCTTC,TRBJ2-1,-,TRBV6-1,-
CASSLVSGGGNTIYF,TGTGCCAGCAGCTTAGTTTCAGGGGGCGGAAACACCATATATTTT,TRBJ1-3,few,TRBV7-9,TRBD1
CASSSGRNQPQHF,TGTGCCAGCAGCTCGGGGAGGAATCAGCCCCAGCATTTT,TRBJ1-5,-,TRBV7-3,-
CASSFDSYLNTEAFF,TGCGCCAGCAGCTTTGACAGTTACTTGAACACTGAAGCTTTCTTT,TRBJ1-1,-,TRBV5-1,-
CASSERSRDYGYTF,TGTGCCAGCAGTGAAAGGAGCAGGGACTATGGCTACACCTTC,TRBJ1-2,-,TRBV6-1,-
CASSPPTVSYGYTF,TGTGCCAGCTCACCGCCGACAGTGTCCTATGGCTACACCTTC,TRBJ1-2,-,TRBV18,-
CASSVDSVNTEAFF,TGTGCCAGCAGTGTGGACAGCGTGAACACTGAAGCTTTCTTT,TRBJ1-1,once,TRBV27,-
CASSLDTSDETQYF,TGCGCCAGCAGCTTGGATACTAGCGATGAGACCCAGTACTTC,TRBJ2-5,once,TRBV5-1,TRBD2
CASSQEVTEGYYEQYF,TGCGCCAGCAGCCAAGAAGTGACAGAAGGATACTACGAGCAGTACTTC,TRBJ2-7,-,TRBV4-3,-
CASSPRAPSGQETQYF,TGTGCCAGCAGCCCGCGAGCCCCCTCAGGACAAGAGACCCAGTACTTC,TRBJ2-5,-,TRBV9,-
CASSGRDSNSPLHF,TGTGCCAGCAGCGGACGGGACAGCAATTCACCCCTCCACTTT,TRBJ1-6,-,TRBV3-1/TRBV3-2,TRBD1
CASIRFGNTEAFF,TGTGCCAGCATTCGGTTCGGGAACACTGAAGCTTTCTTT,TRBJ1-1,once,TRBV2,-